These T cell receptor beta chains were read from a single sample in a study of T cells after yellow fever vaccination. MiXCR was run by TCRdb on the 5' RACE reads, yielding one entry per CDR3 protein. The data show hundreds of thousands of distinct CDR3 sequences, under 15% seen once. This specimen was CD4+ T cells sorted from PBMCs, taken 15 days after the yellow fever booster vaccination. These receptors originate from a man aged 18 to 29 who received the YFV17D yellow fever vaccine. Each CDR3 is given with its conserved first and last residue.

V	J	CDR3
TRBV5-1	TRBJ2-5	CASTASTGLETQYF
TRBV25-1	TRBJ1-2	CASSELGQGGNYGYTF
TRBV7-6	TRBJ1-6	CASSAMIRDNSPLHF
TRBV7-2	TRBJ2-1	CASSLSGTGQLMSKFF
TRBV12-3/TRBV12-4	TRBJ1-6	CASRFSQGSSPLHF
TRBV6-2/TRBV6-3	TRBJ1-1	CAIQRGAGKMNTEAFF
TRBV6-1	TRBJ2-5	CASSEARLEETQYF
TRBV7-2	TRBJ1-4	CASSSRTGISEKLFF
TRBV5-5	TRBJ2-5	CASSLVGYSQETQYF
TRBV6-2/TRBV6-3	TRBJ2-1	CAGRGAGNEQFF
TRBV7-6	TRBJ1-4	CASSLASNEKLFF
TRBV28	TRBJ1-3	CASSVPVDTIYF
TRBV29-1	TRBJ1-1	CSVAGRLNTEAFF
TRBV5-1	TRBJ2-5	CASSGTSGTQETQYF
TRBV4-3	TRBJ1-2	CASSQEVASEGSYGYTF
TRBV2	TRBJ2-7	CASSVDRDLTYEQYF
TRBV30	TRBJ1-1	CAWSEYTEAFF
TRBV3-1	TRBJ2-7	CASSQGSGGREQYF
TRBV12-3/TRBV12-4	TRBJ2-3	CASGTYLQGWTDTQYF
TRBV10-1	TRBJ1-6	CASSTGQSASPLHF
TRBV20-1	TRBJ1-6	CSARGVRGTYNSPLHF
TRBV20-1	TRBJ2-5	CSAWAGGPPETQYF
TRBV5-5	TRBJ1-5	CASSLGQGALNQPQHF
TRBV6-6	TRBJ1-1	CASSYNDGANTEAFF
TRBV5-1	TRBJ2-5	CASSQQGARETQYF
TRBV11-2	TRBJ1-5	CASSLEAGIGQPQHF